The next 8 T cell receptor beta chains were all read from a single sample in a study of technical replicates of blood from several donors. Produced via immunoSEQ multiplex PCR; TCRdb's table is partial and in-frame only. Counted here are 55,000 to 75,000 clones, about 95% occurring once; the ten biggest clones make up less than 3.5%. What was sequenced was PBMCs. The source is a human donor in good health. Some clones in this sample may be carry-over from other donors' samples.

This clone appeared once. The chain joins TRBV9 to TRBJ2-6; possible D gene TRBD2, 7 bases. CDR1 SGDLS and CDR2 YYNGEE come from the germline V gene. The CDR3 length is 14 residues. V lost 5 bases and J 4 bases, leaving 10 bases between the germline ends. The CDR3 protein is CASRGGGGANVLTF. The CDR3 nucleotides read TGTGCCAGCAGAGGGGGGGGAGGGGCCAACGTCCTGACTTTC.

The chain has TRBV12-5 and TRBJ2-3; 7 nucleotides align to TRBD1. Trimming cost V 1 base and J 2 bases; bases outside gene matches: 3. The CDR3 runs 15 residues. The V gene's germline CDR1 is LGHNT and CDR2 FRNRAP. For the CDR3, the DNA is TGTGCTAGTGGTTTGGGGGGACAGTTCACAGATACGCAGTATTTT. Amino acid sequence: CASGLGGQFTDTQYF.

V and J are TRBV7-8 and TRBJ1-5; D perhaps matches TRBD1 (5 bases). V was shortened by 1 base and J by 2 bases, with 15 bases between the two germline ends. This CDR3 region has 17 residues. The germline V gene encodes CDR1 SGHVS and CDR2 FQNEAQ. The CDR3 reads CASSLEQASLRNQPQHF. CDR3 bases: TGTGCCAGCAGCTTAGAACAGGCCAGCCTGCGCAATCAGCCCCAGCATTTT.

This clone was seen just once. The chain uses TRBV10-3 and TRBJ1-2; D is undetermined. The CDR3 is 14 residues long. The V end lost 0 bases, the J end lost 0 bases, and 5 bases lay between the germline ends. Germline CDR1 and CDR2: ENHRY and SYGVKD. CDR3 protein: CAISESTANYGYTF. The CDR3 DNA sequence: TGTGCCATCAGTGAGTCAACAGCTAACTATGGCTACACCTTC.

The rearrangement uses TRBV7-9 and TRBJ1-1; no clear D gene. Trimming removed 5 bases from V and 0 bases from J, with 10 bases in between. CDR3 length: 14 amino acids. Germline V gene sequence: CDR1 SEHNR, CDR2 FQNEAQ (reference sequence). The CDR3 spells CASSQRRVNTEAFF. In DNA, the CDR3 is TGTGCCAGCAGCCAAAGACGGGTGAACACTGAAGCTTTCTTT.

The chain recombines TRBV5-1 with TRBJ1-1; D is uncertain. Per germline, CDR1 SGHRS and CDR2 YFSETQ. The CDR3 has 14 residues. The ends were cut back, 1 base at V and 4 bases at J, with 11 bases in the middle. CDR3 residues: CASSLSGGGTEAFF. DNA of the CDR3: TGCGCCAGCAGCTTGTCGGGAGGCGGCACTGAAGCTTTCTTT.

The chain has TRBV15 and TRBJ2-5, with D perhaps matching TRBD1 (6 bases). The V gene lost 1 base and the J gene lost 3 bases, with 9 bases spanning the gap. CDR1 is LNHNV, CDR2 YYDKDF, per germline (reference sequence). The CDR3 covers 14 residues. CDR3 in amino acids: CATSRGHREETQYF. DNA for the CDR3: TGTGCCACCAGCAGAGGTCACAGGGAAGAGACCCAGTACTTC.

This sequence joins TRBV7-2 and TRBJ2-7; TRBD2 is a possible D gene (6 bases). Germline assignment: CDR1 SGHTA and CDR2 FQGNSA. The CDR3 covers 17 residues. V lost 0 bases to trimming and J lost 4 bases, with 19 bases between them. The CDR3 DNA reads as TGTGCCAGCAGCTTAGCGTGGGGCGGAGGGGCGCCATACGAGCAGTACTTC. The encoded protein is CASSLAWGGGAPYEQYF. The whole variable domain, filled in from reference TRBV7-2 and TRBJ2-7, reads GAGVSQSPSNKVTEKGKDVELRCDPISGHTALYWYRQSLGQGLEFLIYFQGNSAPDKSGLPSDRFSAERTGGSVSTLTIQRTQQEDSAVYLCASSLAWGGGAPYEQYFGPGTRLTVT.